This T cell receptor (beta chain) was sequenced during a study of early T cells in non-severe SARS-CoV-2 infection. There are a few counts of this clonotype. This CDR3 comprises 13 residues. The V end lost 7 bases, the J end lost 1 base, and 10 bases lay between the germline ends. Looked up from germline, CDR1 is LNHDA and CDR2 is SQIVND (reference sequence). TCRdb reanalysed the 5' RACE reads using MiXCR and keeps one entry per CDR3 protein. The table includes tens of thousands of distinct CDR3 sequences, roughly 5% detected once. This receptor was obtained from an adult who was a healthcare worker with PCR-confirmed SARS-CoV-2 infection or an uninfected control (not recorded which). The sequenced sample consisted of whole blood. This chain uses TRBV19 with TRBJ1-1; tentatively, D is TRBD1 (6 bases). CDR3 in amino acids: CASNSGQNTEAFF. The CDR3 DNA sequence: TGTGCCAGTAATTCGGGACAGAACACTGAAGCTTTCTTT.